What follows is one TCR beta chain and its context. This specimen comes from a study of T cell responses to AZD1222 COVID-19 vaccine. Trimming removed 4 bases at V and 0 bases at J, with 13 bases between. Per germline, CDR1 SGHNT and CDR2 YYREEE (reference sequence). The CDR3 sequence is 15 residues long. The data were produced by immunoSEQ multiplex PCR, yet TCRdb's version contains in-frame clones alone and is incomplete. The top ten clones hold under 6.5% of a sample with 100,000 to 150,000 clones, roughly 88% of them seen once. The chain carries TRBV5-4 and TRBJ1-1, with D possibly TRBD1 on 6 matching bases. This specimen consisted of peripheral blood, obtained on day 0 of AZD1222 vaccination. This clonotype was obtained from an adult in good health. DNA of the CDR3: TGTGCCAGCAGCAGCCGGGACACCCTGAACACTGAAGCTTTCTTT. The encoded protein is CASSSRDTLNTEAFF.